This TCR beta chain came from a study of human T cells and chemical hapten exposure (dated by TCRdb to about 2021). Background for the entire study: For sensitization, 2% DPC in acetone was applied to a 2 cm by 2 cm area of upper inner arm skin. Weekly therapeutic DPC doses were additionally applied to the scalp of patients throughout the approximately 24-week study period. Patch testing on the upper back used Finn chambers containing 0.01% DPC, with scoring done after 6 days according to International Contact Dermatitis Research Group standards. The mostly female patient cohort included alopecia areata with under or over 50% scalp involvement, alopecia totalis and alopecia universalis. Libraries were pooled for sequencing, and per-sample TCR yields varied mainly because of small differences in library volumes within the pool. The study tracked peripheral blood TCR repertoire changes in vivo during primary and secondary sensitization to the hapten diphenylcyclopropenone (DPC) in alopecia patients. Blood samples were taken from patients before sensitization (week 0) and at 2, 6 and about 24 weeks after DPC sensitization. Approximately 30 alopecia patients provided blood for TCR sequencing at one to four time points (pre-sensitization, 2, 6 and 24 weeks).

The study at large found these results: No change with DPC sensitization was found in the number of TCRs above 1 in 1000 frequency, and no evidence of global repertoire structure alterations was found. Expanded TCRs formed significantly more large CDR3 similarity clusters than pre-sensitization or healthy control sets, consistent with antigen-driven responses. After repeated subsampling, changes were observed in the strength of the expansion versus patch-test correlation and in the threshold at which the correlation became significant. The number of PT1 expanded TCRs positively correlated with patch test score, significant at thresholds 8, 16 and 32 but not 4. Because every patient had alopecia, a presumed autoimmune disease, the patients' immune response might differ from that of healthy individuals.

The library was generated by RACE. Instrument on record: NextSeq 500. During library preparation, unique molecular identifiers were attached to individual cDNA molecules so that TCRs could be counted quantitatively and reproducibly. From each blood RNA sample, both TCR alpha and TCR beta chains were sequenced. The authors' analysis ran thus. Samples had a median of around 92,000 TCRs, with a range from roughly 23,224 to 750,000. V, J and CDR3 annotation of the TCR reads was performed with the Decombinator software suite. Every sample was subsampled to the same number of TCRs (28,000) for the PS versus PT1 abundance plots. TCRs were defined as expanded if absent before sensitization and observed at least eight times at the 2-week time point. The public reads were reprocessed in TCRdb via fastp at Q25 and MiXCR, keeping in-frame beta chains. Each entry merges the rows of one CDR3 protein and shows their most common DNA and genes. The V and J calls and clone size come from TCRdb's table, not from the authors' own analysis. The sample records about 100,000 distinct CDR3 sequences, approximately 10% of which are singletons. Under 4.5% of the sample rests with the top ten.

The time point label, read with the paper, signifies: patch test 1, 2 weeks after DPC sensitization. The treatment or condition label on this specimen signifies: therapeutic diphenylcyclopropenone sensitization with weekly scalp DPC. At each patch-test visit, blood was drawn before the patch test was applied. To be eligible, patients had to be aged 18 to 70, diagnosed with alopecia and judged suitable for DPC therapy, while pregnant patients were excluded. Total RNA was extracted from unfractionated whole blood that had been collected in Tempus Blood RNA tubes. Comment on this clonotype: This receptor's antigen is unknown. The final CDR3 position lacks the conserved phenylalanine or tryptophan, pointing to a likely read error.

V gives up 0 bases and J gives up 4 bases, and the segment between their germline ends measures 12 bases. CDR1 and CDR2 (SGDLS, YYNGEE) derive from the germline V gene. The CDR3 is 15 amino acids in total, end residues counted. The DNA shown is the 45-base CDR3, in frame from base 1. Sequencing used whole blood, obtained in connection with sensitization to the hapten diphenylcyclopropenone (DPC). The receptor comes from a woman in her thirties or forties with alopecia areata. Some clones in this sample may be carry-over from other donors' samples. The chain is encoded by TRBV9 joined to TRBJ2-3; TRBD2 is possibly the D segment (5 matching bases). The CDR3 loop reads CASSVGLLAADTQYL. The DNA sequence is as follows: TGTGCCAGCAGCGTAGGACTACTTGCTGCAGATACGCAGTATTTA.